Below, 19 T cell receptor beta chains from the same sample are listed, as sequenced in a study of blood T cell repertoires in COVID-19 (TCRdb year 2020). Library preparation employed the immunoSEQ multiplex PCR assay. TCRdb mirrors the immuneACCESS table, restricted to in-frame sequences. Some clones are absent from its copies; in checked studies, under half trace to an unresolved V gene, and the reason for the others is unknown. The sample records about 160,000 clones, 70% to 80% of which are singletons. The biggest ten clones account for roughly 8.6% of the sample. The sequenced material came from peripheral blood. Source of these receptors: a man aged 55-75 years with acute or convalescent COVID-19.

This clone occurred once. Written as DNA, the CDR3 is TGTGCCAGCAGCCAGGGTCGGGATAGCAATCAGCCCCAGCATTTT. This sequence encodes CASSQGRDSNQPQHF. The chain has TRBV4-2 and TRBJ1-5; no definite D call. The CDR3 sequence is 15 residues long. The germline V gene has CDR1 LGHNA and CDR2 YNFKEQ. V gave up 3 bases and J gave up 0 bases, with 9 bases separating them.

The CDR3 DNA follows: TGTGCCAGCAGTTTAGGGACTAGCGGAACCTACGAGCAGTACTTC. This translates into CASSLGTSGTYEQYF. The rearrangement uses TRBV27 and TRBJ2-7; 11 nucleotides align to TRBD2. The CDR3 is made up of 15 amino acids. The junction had 2 bases not matched to a gene; V was cut back by 2 bases and J by 2 bases. CDR1 and CDR2 from the germline V gene are MNHEY and SMNVEV (reference sequence).

This clone was seen a handful of times. The chain couples TRBV5-5 to TRBJ2-7; TRBD1 is a possible D gene (6 bases). Trimming left V 3 bases short and J 3 bases short, with 13 bases between. The CDR3 runs to 14 residues. Germline V CDR1 and CDR2: SGHKS, YYEKEE (reference sequence). CDR3 nucleotide sequence: TGTGCCAGCAGCTCTCTTGTGGACAGCTACGAGCAGTACTTC. Protein sequence: CASSSLVDSYEQYF.

The chain joins TRBV4-3 to TRBJ1-1; a weak D match, TRBD1 (5 bases). V was pared by 0 bases and J by 6 bases, with 14 bases between. CDR3 size: 15 residues. Germline V gene data show CDR1 as LGHNA and CDR2 as YSLEER. CDR3 protein: CASSQDLVSGSEAFF. Written as DNA, the CDR3 is TGCGCCAGCAGCCAAGATCTGGTGTCAGGGTCTGAAGCTTTCTTT.

The chain carries TRBV5-4 and TRBJ2-1; 9 bases line up with TRBD1. Germline CDR1 SGHNT, CDR2 YYREEE (reference sequence). The trim removed 1 base at V and 2 bases at J, leaving 4 bases unmatched. This CDR3 has 16 amino acids. CDR3 region: CASSLFRTGAYNEQFF. CDR3 nucleotides: TGTGCCAGCAGCTTGTTTAGGACAGGGGCCTACAATGAGCAGTTCTTC.

This rearrangement joins TRBV5-4 to TRBJ1-2; D remains unclear. Trimming removed 3 bases from V and 0 bases from J, with 15 bases in between. There are 16 residues in the CDR3. Germline values: CDR1 SGHNT, CDR2 YYREEE (reference sequence). The CDR3 DNA follows: TGTGCCAGCAGCTCCCTGCAACACCCAGCTAACTATGGCTACACCTTC. Translated, it gives CASSSLQHPANYGYTF.

The rearrangement uses TRBV10-2 and TRBJ1-1; 9 bases line up with TRBD1. Germline V gene data show CDR1 as WSHSY and CDR2 as SAAADI. CDR3 length: 13 amino acids. Losses at the gene ends were 6 bases for V and 3 bases for J; bases not matched to a gene: 2. CDR3 bases: TGCGCCAGCAGCCGGACAGGGGACACTGAAGCTTTCTTT. Residues: CASSRTGDTEAFF.

The chain carries TRBV18 and TRBJ1-3; tentative D call: TRBD1 (6 bases). The CDR3 has 13 amino acids. The germline V gene has CDR1 KGHSH and CDR2 LQKENI. V dropped 6 bases and J dropped 9 bases, with 15 bases sitting between them. Here the CDR3 reads CASSPGHLSTIYF. In DNA form, the CDR3 reads TGTGCCAGCTCCCCGGGACATCTCAGCACCATATATTTT.

The chain has TRBV2 and TRBJ1-4; weak D call: TRBD1 (5 bases). The CDR3 length is 15 residues. CDR1 is SNHLY, CDR2 FYNNEI, per germline. Between the trimmed V and J ends, which lost 7 bases and 0 bases, there was a span of 12 bases. CDR3: CASKTGPATNEKLFF. The CDR3 DNA sequence: TGTGCCAGCAAAACAGGACCTGCAACTAATGAAAAACTGTTTTTT.

The chain recombines TRBV11-2 with TRBJ1-6, with D maybe TRBD1 (6 bases). This CDR3 has 17 residues. The germline gives CDR1 SGHAT, CDR2 FQNNGV. Deletions cut 4 bases from V and 1 base from J, with 14 bases between. CDR3 sequence: CASSWPGGRSYNSPLHF. The CDR3 DNA reads as TGTGCCAGCAGCTGGCCGGGGGGCAGATCCTATAATTCACCCCTCCACTTT.

V is TRBV21-1 and J is TRBJ1-4; no DNA check was done on the table's D call, TRBD1. TRBV21-1 is a listed pseudogene. The CDR3 spans 18 residues. This chain's CDR3 is CASSTRSTQGRPNEKLFF. DNA for the CDR3: TGTGCCAGCAGCACCCGAAGCACACAGGGTCGACCTAATGAAAAACTGTTTTTT.

In regard to this clone: The identical CDR3 is also encoded by other nucleotide sequences in the sample. This chain joins TRBV27 and TRBJ2-7; TRBD1 matches 7 bases. This CDR3 spans 13 amino acids. Unmatched junction bases numbered 4, after V lost 5 bases and J lost 3 bases. Germline-derived CDR1 and CDR2 are MNHEY and SMNVEV (reference sequence). The CDR3 sequence: CASSTGQNYEQYF. CDR3 DNA: TGTGCCAGCAGTACGGGACAGAACTACGAGCAGTACTTC.

V gene TRBV19 combines with J gene TRBJ2-5; unclear D gene. CDR3 length equals 13 residues. Germline-derived CDR1 and CDR2 are LNHDA and SQIVND (reference sequence). V was pared by 6 bases and J by 5 bases, with 13 bases between. The CDR3 region has the DNA TGTGCCAGTAGCCTTTCGGCAGGCGAGACCCAGTACTTC. Protein sequence: CASSLSAGETQYF.

The genes are TRBV20-1 and TRBJ1-1; D unresolved. V lost 3 bases and J 1 base, leaving 3 bases between the germline ends. The CDR3 is made up of 11 amino acids. Germline assignment: CDR1 DFQATT and CDR2 SNEGSKA (reference sequence). CDR3 sequence: CSARRNTEAFF. The CDR3 DNA is TGCAGTGCTAGGAGGAACACTGAAGCTTTCTTT.

The rearrangement uses TRBV9 and TRBJ1-2; 7 nucleotides agree with TRBD1. This CDR3 has 13 amino acids. V lost 0 bases and J lost 7; bases outside the gene matches: 3. Per germline, CDR1 SGDLS and CDR2 YYNGEE. As DNA, the CDR3 is TGTGCCAGCAGCGTAGAAGGGGGCCTTGGCTACACCTTC. This gives the protein CASSVEGGLGYTF.

The rearrangement uses TRBV6-2 or TRBV6-3 and TRBJ2-7, with TRBD1 as a possible D gene (5 bases). The CDR3 covers 15 residues. V lost 2 bases, J lost 3 bases, and 14 bases lay in between. CDR1 MNHEY and CDR2 SVGEGT come from the germline V gene. The CDR3 DNA reads as TGTGCCAGCAGTTACAGGCAGGGCCTTCTCTACGAGCAGTACTTC. Translated: CASSYRQGLLYEQYF.

This chain connects TRBV6-2 or TRBV6-3 to TRBJ1-5, with 10 bases lining up with TRBD1. The germline CDR1 and CDR2 sequences are MNHEY and SVGEGT. Trimming removed 4 bases from V and 7 bases from J; junction bases left unmatched: 4. CDR3 size: 14 residues. CDR3 in amino acids: CASSWGQGIQPQHF. The DNA of the CDR3 is TGTGCCAGCAGTTGGGGACAGGGGATCCAGCCCCAGCATTTT.

The J gene is TRBJ2-3, the V gene TRBV15; the D is unclear. This CDR3 contains 12 residues. The germline V gene has CDR1 LNHNV and CDR2 YYDKDF (reference sequence). The V and J ends lost 1 base and 3 bases respectively, with 2 bases between them. This chain's CDR3 is CATSRATDTQYF. In DNA, the CDR3 is TGTGCCACCAGCAGAGCAACAGATACGCAGTATTTT.

This chain links TRBV29-1 with TRBJ2-6; D uncertain. Trimming stripped 3 bases from V and 0 bases from J, with 12 bases between. The length of the CDR3 is 16 residues. Per germline, CDR1 SQVTM and CDR2 ANQGSEA. CDR3 amino acids: CSVESMVDSGANVLTF. Here the CDR3 DNA reads TGCAGCGTTGAGAGTATGGTCGACTCTGGGGCCAACGTCCTGACTTTC.